This is a list of T cell receptor beta chains from one sample in a study of T-cell memory formation after mild COVID-19. TCRdb used MiXCR to reprocess the 5' RACE reads, holding one entry per CDR3 protein. Of 400,000 to 450,000 distinct CDR3 sequences listed, roughly 18% are singletons. The source material was PBMCs or a T cell subset sorted from them (not recorded which). The receptors derive from a man between 18 and 35 years old who had mild COVID-19 (a few samples of this study predate the infection). Cell type and time point are not known. The CDR3 runs from the conserved cysteine through the conserved F or W. The order of the fields is V gene, clone size, J gene, D gene, CDR3 protein, CDR3 DNA. D genes are given only for firm matches. Expanded clones get a size class; other rows say once, few or many, or leave the size out.

v_call: TRBV15; clone_size: NA; j_call: TRBJ2-7; d_call: TRBD2; cdr3_aa: CATSGDTGGVQYF; cdr3_nt: TGTGCCACCAGCGGGGACACGGGGGGGGTTCAGTACTTC
v_call: TRBV20-1; clone_size: many; j_call: TRBJ2-5; d_call: NA; cdr3_aa: CSASTGVAETQYF; cdr3_nt: TGCAGTGCTAGTACCGGGGTGGCGGAGACCCAGTACTTC
v_call: TRBV3-1; clone_size: NA; j_call: TRBJ2-5; d_call: TRBD2; cdr3_aa: CASSQDASGETQYF; cdr3_nt: TGTGCCAGCAGCCAAGATGCTAGCGGGGAGACCCAGTACTTC
v_call: TRBV20-1; clone_size: few; j_call: TRBJ2-5; d_call: NA; cdr3_aa: CSADRGLQETQYF; cdr3_nt: TGCAGTGCTGACCGGGGGCTCCAAGAGACCCAGTACTTC
v_call: TRBV12-5; clone_size: few; j_call: TRBJ1-2; d_call: NA; cdr3_aa: CASGLATNYGYTF; cdr3_nt: TGTGCTAGTGGTTTGGCGACTAACTATGGCTACACCTTC
v_call: TRBV6-2/TRBV6-3; clone_size: NA; j_call: TRBJ1-1; d_call: NA; cdr3_aa: CASSLGYIHRVLMNTEAFF; cdr3_nt: TGTGCCAGCAGTTTGGGATATATTCACAGGGTCCTCATGAACACTGAAGCTTTCTTT
v_call: TRBV30; clone_size: NA; j_call: TRBJ1-1; d_call: NA; cdr3_aa: CAWSRGAGPAFF; cdr3_nt: TGTGCCTGGAGTCGAGGGGCAGGGCCAGCTTTCTTT
v_call: TRBV20-1; clone_size: NA; j_call: TRBJ2-5; d_call: NA; cdr3_aa: CSAGPYKETQYF; cdr3_nt: TGCAGTGCCGGACCTTATAAAGAGACCCAGTACTTC
v_call: TRBV6-2/TRBV6-3; clone_size: NA; j_call: TRBJ2-4; d_call: NA; cdr3_aa: CASSYGETGDFLNIQYF; cdr3_nt: TGTGCCAGCAGTTACGGGGAAACAGGGGACTTCCTGAACATTCAGTACTTC
v_call: TRBV20-1; clone_size: NA; j_call: TRBJ1-2; d_call: NA; cdr3_aa: CSASSTVVAWYGYTF; cdr3_nt: TGCAGTGCTAGCTCCACCGTGGTAGCGTGGTATGGCTACACCTTC
v_call: TRBV7-9; clone_size: few; j_call: TRBJ2-7; d_call: NA; cdr3_aa: CASSFRSTEQYF; cdr3_nt: TGTGCCAGCAGCTTTCGGTCAACCGAGCAGTACTTC
v_call: TRBV7-9; clone_size: few; j_call: TRBJ1-2; d_call: NA; cdr3_aa: CASSLEVRSDGYTF; cdr3_nt: TGTGCCAGCAGCTTAGAGGTCCGGTCGGATGGCTACACCTTC
v_call: TRBV5-8; clone_size: few; j_call: TRBJ2-1; d_call: NA; cdr3_aa: CASSLVYAAEQFF; cdr3_nt: TGTGCCAGCAGCTTGGTCTACGCGGCTGAGCAGTTCTTC
v_call: TRBV12-3/TRBV12-4; clone_size: NA; j_call: TRBJ1-1; d_call: TRBD1; cdr3_aa: CASSPSRDRGPEAFF; cdr3_nt: TGTGCCAGCAGTCCTAGCCGGGACAGGGGCCCTGAAGCTTTCTTT
v_call: TRBV2; clone_size: NA; j_call: TRBJ1-3; d_call: NA; cdr3_aa: CASRPGRDSGNTIYF; cdr3_nt: TGTGCCAGCAGACCCGGACGGGACTCTGGAAACACCATATATTTT
v_call: TRBV7-9; clone_size: many; j_call: TRBJ2-3; d_call: NA; cdr3_aa: CASSSIPGAGDTQYF; cdr3_nt: TGTGCCAGCAGCTCGATCCCGGGCGCCGGGGATACGCAGTATTTT
v_call: TRBV27; clone_size: NA; j_call: TRBJ1-2; d_call: NA; cdr3_aa: CASSLSARDGYTF; cdr3_nt: TGTGCCAGCAGTTTATCGGCCAGGGATGGCTACACCTTC
v_call: TRBV5-1; clone_size: NA; j_call: TRBJ2-3; d_call: NA; cdr3_aa: CASSLEDGTDTQYF; cdr3_nt: TGCGCCAGCAGCTTGGAAGACGGCACAGATACGCAGTATTTT